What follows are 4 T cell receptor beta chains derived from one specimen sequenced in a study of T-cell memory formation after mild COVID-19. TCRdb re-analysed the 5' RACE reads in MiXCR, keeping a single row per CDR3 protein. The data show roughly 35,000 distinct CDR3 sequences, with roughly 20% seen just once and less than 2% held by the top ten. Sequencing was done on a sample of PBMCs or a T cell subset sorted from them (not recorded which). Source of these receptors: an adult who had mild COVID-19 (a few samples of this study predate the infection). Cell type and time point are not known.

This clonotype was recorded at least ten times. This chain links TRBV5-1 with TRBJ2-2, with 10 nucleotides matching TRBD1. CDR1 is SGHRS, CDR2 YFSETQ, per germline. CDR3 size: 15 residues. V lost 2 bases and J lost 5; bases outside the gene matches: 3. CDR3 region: CASSFDRGRTGELFF. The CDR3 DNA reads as TGCGCCAGCAGCTTTGACAGGGGGCGGACCGGGGAGCTGTTTTTT.

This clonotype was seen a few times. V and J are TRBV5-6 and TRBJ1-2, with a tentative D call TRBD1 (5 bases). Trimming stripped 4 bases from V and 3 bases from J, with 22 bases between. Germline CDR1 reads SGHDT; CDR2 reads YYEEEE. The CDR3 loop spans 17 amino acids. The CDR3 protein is CASSPIGEGKGYYGYTF. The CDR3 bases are TGTGCCAGCAGCCCAATTGGGGAGGGGAAAGGCTACTATGGCTACACCTTC.

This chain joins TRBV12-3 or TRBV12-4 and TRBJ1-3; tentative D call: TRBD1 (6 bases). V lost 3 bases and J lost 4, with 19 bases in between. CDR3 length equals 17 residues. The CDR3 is CASSFAKGGAGGNTIYF. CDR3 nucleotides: TGTGCCAGCAGTTTCGCCAAGGGGGGGGCAGGCGGAAACACCATATATTTT.

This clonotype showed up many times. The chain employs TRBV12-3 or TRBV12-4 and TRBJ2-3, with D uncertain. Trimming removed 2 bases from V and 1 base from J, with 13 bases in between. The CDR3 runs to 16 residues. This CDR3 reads CASSLISRKGTDTQYF. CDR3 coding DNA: TGTGCCAGCAGTTTAATAAGTCGGAAGGGCACAGATACGCAGTATTTT.